This paragraph reports one T cell receptor (beta chain). What this receptor recognizes is not known. Base qualities are not provided; no much larger clone lies one nucleotide away. A total of under 35 patients with locally advanced or metastatic urothelial carcinoma, treated at Memorial Sloan Kettering on a trial protocol, made up the cohort. Peripheral blood mononuclear cells were collected from each patient pretreatment and during treatment, giving between 1 and 8 total time points per patient. The Qiagen DNeasy Blood extraction kit was used to purify genomic DNA from total PBMCs and tumor samples. Collected pretreatment and during treatment, PBMCs were isolated and stored as previously described. Synthetic TCR analog templates were spiked into each PCR to estimate absolute template abundance from read counts. The immunoSEQ assay was used to amplify TCRbeta CDR3 regions from genomic DNA with bias-controlled V and J gene primers. Sequencing of rearranged TCRbeta segments was done at approximately 20X coverage. The authors' pipeline ran thus. Clustering was used to correct sequencing errors, and CDR3s were annotated against IMGT to assign V, D and J genes. Downstream analyses used only productive TCRbeta rearrangements and left out out-of-frame or stop-codon sequences. Clonality was computed as one minus Shannon entropy normalized by the log of the number of unique productive sequences. Clones differing between time points or between blood and tumor were identified by Fisher's exact test with Benjamini-Hochberg correction at adjusted p below 0.01. This immuneACCESS table, as held by TCRdb, lists in-frame sequences with V and J called but not all clones. Of the missing ones, under half trace to an unresolved V gene in checked studies; the others have no known cause. For V, J and clone size, that table is used; D and trimming come from the DNA. Across this sample there are tens of thousands of clones, with around 80% seen only once. The ten largest clonotypes hold under 4% of the sample.

This entry belongs to a study of PD-L1 blockade in urothelial cancer (dated by TCRdb to about 2017). A note on the overall study: Every patient began therapy at some point between 2013 and 2015 and was given atezolizumab 1,200 mg intravenously every 3 weeks. About 90% of the roughly 30 patients were males with bladder-origin urothelial cancer, and about 65% of the roughly 30 reported a prior smoking history. Patients had an ECOG performance status of 0 or 1 and had received between 0 and 3 prior chemotherapy regimens. Blood samples were analyzed 3 weeks after the start of treatment (second dose) and 6 weeks after the start of treatment. A median of roughly 140,000 T cells and fewer than 85,000 unique TCRs was obtained from blood samples, and a median clonality of roughly 0.08 was observed. The study, an exploratory multi-omic analysis, examined somatic, immune and clinical correlates of response to PD-L1 blockade with atezolizumab in urothelial cancer. Pretreatment tumor samples and matched peripheral blood, collected serially before and after atezolizumab treatment, underwent TCR sequencing. Progression-free survival longer than 6 months counted as durable clinical benefit, and TCR features were additionally tested against both progression-free and overall survival. In the same patients, pretreatment tumors underwent whole exome sequencing and RNA sequencing in addition to TCR sequencing. Durable clinical benefit was achieved by nine patients and was not achieved by 20 patients. Pretreatment blood TCR-seq was available for about 30 patients, at least one posttreatment blood collection was obtained for some 24 patients, and tumor TCR-seq was available for some 24 patients. General findings and caveats noted by the study authors: A pretreatment peripheral blood TCR clonality below the median was linked to improved progression-free and overall survival. Because the sample size was small (n ≈ 29) and many exploratory analyses were performed, the results are intended to be hypothesis-generating. Among patients with durable benefit, tumor-associated TCR clones showed greater expansion in peripheral blood 3 weeks after treatment started (n = 22, p = 0.022).

This receptor was obtained from a man aged 65 to 85 with urothelial cancer. The sequenced sample was PBMCs, obtained around atezolizumab (anti-PD-L1) treatment.

The DNA is as follows: TGTGCCTGGGCAGGGGATCTGAAACCTGAAGCTTTCTTT. Its translation reads: CAWAGDLKPEAFF. This chain is built from TRBV30 and TRBJ1-1; the D gene is perhaps TRBD1, on 6 matching bases. CDR1 and CDR2, per the germline V gene (reference sequence), are GTSNPN and SVGIG. V is pared back by 5 bases and J by 6 bases, with 16 bases lying between the germline termini. Measured from the cysteine to the phenylalanine, the CDR3 is 13 residues long. Only the CDR3 portion is preserved as DNA: 39 bases, with reading frame beginning at the first base.